This is a list of T cell receptor beta chains from one sample in a study of blood T cell dynamics during melanoma immunotherapy. The repertoire was sequenced with immunoSEQ multiplex PCR; TCRdb's copy has only in-frame clones and lacks some. The sample records approximately 15,000 clones, approximately 80% being singletons. The sample in question was blood, obtained from a patient treated with checkpoint blockade. The receptor source for this set is a human donor with melanoma. Both conserved end residues are trimmed from each CDR3. Each record gives: J gene, V gene, CDR3 protein.

TRBJ2-1 | TRBV30 | AWSGQFTDNEQF
TRBJ2-2 | TRBV6-1 | ASSVDGNTGELF
TRBJ2-1 | TRBV21-1 | ASSKPGLAGPNEQF
TRBJ1-5 | TRBV4-1 | ASSSERVNQPQH
TRBJ1-3 | TRBV28 | ASRPQVSGNTIY
TRBJ2-1 | TRBV7-9 | ASSLDNNEQF
TRBJ2-7 | TRBV7-9 | ASSNSYEQY
TRBJ2-7 | TRBV5-6 | ASSFRTSGTYEQY
TRBJ1-2 | TRBV11-2 | ASSLEQGFYGYT
TRBJ2-7 | TRBV19 | ASSIALFGGEQY
TRBJ1-5 | TRBV28 | ASSFGQGYQPQH
TRBJ2-1 | TRBV9 | ASSETGLAGGIEQF
TRBJ2-7 | TRBV28 | ASSPWGQGKSYEQY
TRBJ2-3 | TRBV27 | ASSSGTSQKSEY
TRBJ2-3 | TRBV2 | ASRVGAGATDTQY
TRBJ2-1 | TRBV12-5 | ASGSPRQGGNEQF
TRBJ2-1 | TRBV4-3 | ASSQDLRHLAWDHNEQF
TRBJ2-7 | TRBV5-5 | ASSARLYEQY
TRBJ2-3 | TRBV7-3 | ASSFNRGSTDTQY
TRBJ2-7 | TRBV10-3 | AIRDPGAEQY
TRBJ1-2 | TRBV6-5 | ASRAQSNYGYT
TRBJ2-1 | TRBV15 | ATSRDLSRNEQF
TRBJ2-1 | TRBV2 | ATNSGRTFSNEQF
TRBJ2-7 | TRBV6-6 | ASSYGAGASYEQY
TRBJ2-7 | TRBV28 | ASSPRAGDLYEQY
TRBJ1-1 | TRBV4-2 | ASSQSVGNTEAF
TRBJ2-7 | TRBV2 | ARTSEAAGHTSGEQY
TRBJ2-5 | TRBV30 | AWSVTTGTQY
TRBJ2-1 | TRBV5-1 | ASSSDSYNEQF
TRBJ1-2 | TRBV6-1 | ASSALGGTNSYYGYT
TRBJ1-4 | TRBV29-1 | SVGLGRAAEKLF
TRBJ2-7 | TRBV6-1 | ASSGTVDLYEQY
TRBJ2-3 | TRBV5-4 | ASSLDRGTDTQY
TRBJ2-7 | TRBV7-3 | ASSTDRDHEQY
TRBJ2-1 | TRBV28 | ASLAGSVVGDEQF
TRBJ2-1 | TRBV7-2 | ASSLVYNEQF
TRBJ2-7 | TRBV11-1 | ASSKGQGVYEQY
TRBJ2-5 | TRBV30 | AWSVSALAGVGETQY
TRBJ2-3 | TRBV5-6 | ASSPDSASTDTQY
TRBJ1-2 | TRBV19 | ASRSTGQPSTYGYT
TRBJ2-1 | TRBV7-6 | ASSLGTGLAGGDNEQF
TRBJ1-5 | TRBV28 | ASSLIWLTVNQPQH
TRBJ2-5 | TRBV11-3 | ASSQPVSAGIETQY
TRBJ1-2 | TRBV11-2 | ASSLAGLANYGYT
TRBJ1-2 | TRBV6-6 | ASSRSGNGYT
TRBJ1-5 | TRBV7-9 | ASSDRNQPQH
TRBJ2-3 | TRBV2 | ASSPTGSGTQY
TRBJ2-3 | TRBV7-6 | ASSLGVRTSVY